One and the same sample provided the 27 T cell receptor beta chains below, sequenced in a study of radiation and T cells in renal cell carcinoma (dated by TCRdb to 2020 to 2021). This sample's time point label indicates: baseline pretreatment blood. The sample's treatment or condition label, decoded: 15 Gy SBRT to primary tumor, nephrectomy 4 weeks later. The method behind the library was the immunoSEQ multiplex PCR assay. The table was pulled from immuneACCESS by TCRdb, which kept in-frame rearrangements only. Such tables lose some clones; where checked, under half of the loss comes from unresolved V genes, and the rest has no known cause. This sample has 70,000 to 100,000 clones in its table, and 65% to 85% of those were observed once. The ten biggest clones cover 5% to 7.5% of the sample. The sequenced sample was blood, obtained from a patient whose treatment included radiotherapy and nephrectomy. Receptor source: a man between 60 and 70 years old with renal cell carcinoma.

Turning to this clone: The same CDR3 also results from other DNA sequences found in this sample. The V and J genes are TRBV7-8 and TRBJ1-5; no clear D gene. This CDR3 is built from 15 residues. Trimming took off 1 base at V and 0 bases at J, with 7 bases between the two ends. CDR1 and CDR2 from the germline V gene are SGHVS and FQNEAQ. The DNA for the CDR3 is TGTGCCAGCAGCTTAGGGCGGTATAGCAATCAGCCCCAGCATTTT. Protein sequence: CASSLGRYSNQPQHF.

This clone is a singleton in its sample. This chain joins TRBV6-1 and TRBJ1-1; D not resolved. Trimming cost V 4 bases and J 4 bases, with 22 bases left between them. CDR3 length equals 17 residues. Germline assignment: CDR1 MNHNS and CDR2 SASEGT. The CDR3 region has the DNA TGTGCCAGCAGTGGCCGAGGGCTCCAAGGCCCCTTCACTGAAGCTTTCTTT. It codes for CASSGRGLQGPFTEAFF.

The rearrangement uses TRBV27 and TRBJ2-5, with D perhaps TRBD1 or TRBD2 (5 bases each). This CDR3 is built from 16 residues. Trimming removed 6 bases from V and 2 bases from J, with 19 bases in between. From germline, CDR1 is MNHEY and CDR2 SMNVEV (reference sequence). The CDR3 region has the DNA TGTGCCAGCAGGACCACTACCCGAGGGGAACAAGAGACCCAGTACTTC. Translation gives CASRTTTRGEQETQYF.

The chain has TRBV18 and TRBJ1-5, with D unresolved. CDR1 is KGHSH, CDR2 LQKENI, per germline. Trimming pared 2 bases from V and 7 bases from J, leaving 9 bases between. The CDR3 contains 13 residues. The CDR3 DNA is TGTGCCAGCTCACCAGTCGAGGACCAGCCCCAGCATTTT. Protein sequence: CASSPVEDQPQHF.

The V and J genes are TRBV5-1 and TRBJ2-5, with D possibly being TRBD1 (6 bases). Germline CDR1 reads SGHRS; CDR2 reads YFSETQ. This CDR3 contains 16 residues. The V and J ends lost 4 bases and 2 bases respectively, with 18 bases between them. The CDR3 DNA reads as TGCGCCAGCAGCGAAGATGGAGGACAGCAGCAAGAGACCCAGTACTTC. Its protein is CASSEDGGQQQETQYF.

This clone has only one observation. This chain connects TRBV18 to TRBJ1-2; maybe TRBD1 (5 bases). V shed 2 bases and J shed 4 bases, with 8 bases lying between them. CDR1 is KGHSH, CDR2 LQKENI, per germline. The CDR3 length is 13 residues. Written as DNA, the CDR3 is TGTGCCAGCTCACCAGGGGGAGGCTATGGCTACACCTTC. Protein: CASSPGGGYGYTF. Full variable domain (rest looked up from reference TRBV18 and TRBJ1-2): NAGVMQNPRHLVRRRGQEARLRCSPMKGHSHVYWYRQLPEEGLKFMVYLQKENIIDESGMPKERFSAEFPKEGPSILRIQQVVRGDSAAYFCASSPGGGYGYTFGSGTRLTVV.

The chain uses TRBV7-2 and TRBJ2-2; 9 bases align to TRBD2. Trimming removed 5 bases from V and 4 bases from J; junction bases left unmatched: 5. CDR3 length equals 15 residues. Looked up from germline, CDR1 is SGHTA and CDR2 is FQGNSA. The CDR3 is CASSPRREGTGELFF. The CDR3 nucleotides are TGTGCCAGCAGCCCCCGGCGGGAGGGCACCGGGGAGCTGTTTTTT.

The CDR3 nucleotides are TGCGCCAGCAGTGAGTACTCTAGCGGGAGAGCCTACGAGCAGTACTTC. It codes for CASSEYSSGRAYEQYF. The J gene is TRBJ2-7, the V gene TRBV10-1; 10 bases are shared with TRBD2. With V trimmed by 1 base and J by 2 bases, 5 bases remained unmatched. This CDR3 is built from 16 residues. Germline assignment: CDR1 WNHNN and CDR2 SYGVQD (reference sequence).

The chain employs TRBV28 and TRBJ1-5; a possible D gene is TRBD1 (5 bases). The V gene's germline CDR1 is MDHEN and CDR2 SYDVKM. CDR3 size: 14 residues. The V and J ends lost 6 bases and 3 bases respectively, with 12 bases between them. CDR3 nucleotides: TGTGCCAGCAGCCCCGGGACGAACAATCAGCCCCAGCATTTT. It yields the protein CASSPGTNNQPQHF.

The J gene is TRBJ2-3, the V gene TRBV2, with D uncertain. The CDR3 runs to 14 residues. Germline V gives CDR1 SNHLY, CDR2 FYNNEI. The ends were cut back, 3 bases at V and 4 bases at J, with 11 bases in the middle. In DNA, the CDR3 is TGTGCCAGCAGTGACCCCTCGGCCCCAGATACGCAGTATTTT. Protein product: CASSDPSAPDTQYF. The full variable domain, completed using reference TRBV2 and TRBJ2-3, is EPEVTQTPSHQVTQMGQEVILRCVPISNHLYFYWYRQILGQKVEFLVSFYNNEISEKSEIFDDQFSVERPDGSNFTLKIRSTKLEDSAMYFCASSDPSAPDTQYFGPGTRLTVL.

V gene TRBV7-3 combines with J gene TRBJ2-3, with 9 bases lining up with TRBD2. The V segment lost 3 bases and the J segment 4 bases; nucleotides outside the gene matches: 2. Germline assignment: CDR1 SGHTA and CDR2 FQGTGA. The length of the CDR3 is 14 residues. The CDR3 sequence: CASSFGGRADTQYF. The CDR3 nucleotides read TGTGCCAGCAGCTTCGGCGGGAGGGCAGATACGCAGTATTTT.

The chain joins TRBV5-6 to TRBJ2-7; no firm D call. Germline-derived CDR1 and CDR2 are SGHDT and YYEEEE. The V gene lost 0 bases and the J gene lost 3 bases, with 7 bases spanning the gap. This CDR3 is 13 amino acids long. As DNA, the CDR3 is TGTGCCAGCAGCTTGGGGCAGAACTACGAGCAGTACTTC. Translating gives CASSLGQNYEQYF.

Regarding this clone: Sequence at one end of the junction differs from germline and may be a read error. The V gene is TRBV11-1, the J gene TRBJ2-7; 9 bases are a match to TRBD2. Germline V CDR1 and CDR2: SGHAT, FQDESV (reference sequence). The CDR3 runs to 13 residues. The chain's CDR3 is CASSLTSGAEGHF. As DNA, the CDR3 is TGTGCCAGCAGCTTGACTAGCGGCGCTGAAGGGCACTTC.

The chain recombines TRBV27 with TRBJ2-5, with a tentative D call TRBD1 (5 bases). Germline CDR1 is MNHEY and CDR2 is SMNVEV (reference sequence). Trimming removed 2 bases from V and 5 bases from J, with 27 bases in between. This CDR3 has 19 amino acids. CDR3 region: CASSLRLGRAGPSGETQYF. The CDR3, as DNA: TGTGCCAGCAGTTTAAGGTTGGGCAGGGCAGGGCCTAGTGGGGAGACCCAGTACTTC.

The V and J genes are TRBV30 and TRBJ1-5; D is unclear. V was clipped by 3 bases and J by 2 bases, with 14 bases between them. CDR3 length equals 15 residues. Germline loops: CDR1 GTSNPN, CDR2 SVGIG (reference sequence). The CDR3 DNA follows: TGTGCCTGGAGCGCGGAGATTGGTCGCAATCAGCCCCAGCATTTT. It encodes CAWSAEIGRNQPQHF.

V gene TRBV30 combines with J gene TRBJ2-2; possible D gene TRBD1, 6 bases. The CDR3 consists of 14 residues. Germline CDR1 reads GTSNPN; CDR2 reads SVGIG (reference sequence). Trimming removed 4 bases from V and 0 bases from J, with 9 bases in between. CDR3 DNA sequence: TGTGCCTGGACAGGGGCCCCGAACACCGGGGAGCTGTTTTTT. It codes for CAWTGAPNTGELFF.

CDR3 sequence: CASRDRGPGGRVADTQYF. The CDR3 DNA reads TGTGCCAGCAGGGACAGGGGTCCTGGCGGGAGGGTGGCAGATACGCAGTATTTT. The genes are TRBV11-2 and TRBJ2-3; the D gene could be TRBD1 or TRBD2 (9 bases each). The CDR3 has 18 amino acids. Germline V gene sequence: CDR1 SGHAT, CDR2 FQNNGV. V was cut by 6 bases and J by 4 bases, with 26 bases left in between.

The gene calls are TRBV28 and TRBJ2-7; 7 bases map to TRBD2. With 6 bases clipped from V and 0 bases from J, the junction kept 8 bases outside the gene matches. Germline CDR1 MDHEN, CDR2 SYDVKM. The CDR3 runs to 15 residues. The CDR3 DNA is TGTGCCAGCAGGAGGGGTAGCGGGCTCTCCTACGAGCAGTACTTC. This gives the protein CASRRGSGLSYEQYF.

The J gene is TRBJ2-1, the V gene TRBV27, with TRBD2 identical over 9 bases. Trimming took 3 bases from V and 8 from J; bases not matched to a gene: 8. Per the germline V gene, CDR1 is MNHEY and CDR2 is SMNVEV (reference sequence). There are 15 residues in the CDR3. Here the CDR3 DNA reads TGTGCCAGCAGTTTTTTAGCGGGAGCCCACGATGAGCAGTTCTTC. It is translated as CASSFLAGAHDEQFF.

The chain combines TRBV5-1 with TRBJ2-7; D is perhaps TRBD2 (6 bases). CDR1 is SGHRS and CDR2 is YFSETQ in the germline V gene. V was trimmed by 0 bases and J by 6 bases, leaving 10 bases between them. The CDR3 length is 13 residues. The CDR3 region is CASSLASASEQYF. CDR3 nucleotides: TGCGCCAGCAGCTTGGCTAGCGCTTCCGAGCAGTACTTC.

The chain is built from TRBV7-8 and TRBJ2-6; the D gene is possibly TRBD1 (5 bases). The V end lost 5 bases, the J end lost 0 bases, and 11 bases lay between the germline ends. The CDR3 sequence is 16 residues long. Germline V gives CDR1 SGHVS, CDR2 FQNEAQ. The CDR3 protein is CASSPFRGSGANVLTF. CDR3 sequence (DNA): TGTGCCAGCAGCCCCTTTAGGGGCTCTGGGGCCAACGTCCTGACTTTC.

The chain links TRBV7-8 to TRBJ2-1; D not certain. The germline V and J ends were trimmed by 0 bases and 0 bases, with 6 bases remaining between them. The V gene's germline CDR1 is SGHVS and CDR2 FQNEAQ. This CDR3 is built from 15 residues. The CDR3 sequence: CASSLARSSYNEQFF. DNA for the CDR3: TGTGCCAGCAGCTTAGCCCGCAGCTCCTACAATGAGCAGTTCTTC.

The V and J genes are TRBV4-1 and TRBJ2-1; 10 positions agree with TRBD1. The V and J ends lost 4 bases and 5 bases, in that order; junction bases with no gene match: 8. CDR3 length: 16 residues. Germline V gene sequence: CDR1 MGHRA, CDR2 YSYEKL. The CDR3 protein is CASSPPDRGLDNEQFF. CDR3 DNA: TGCGCCAGCAGCCCACCAGACAGGGGGCTTGACAATGAGCAGTTCTTC.

This chain uses TRBV19 with TRBJ2-3, with D perhaps matching TRBD1 (6 bases). Germline CDR1 and CDR2: LNHDA and SQIVND (reference sequence). This CDR3 contains 14 residues. V lost 6 bases, J lost 2 bases, and 12 bases lay in between. CDR3 amino acids: CASRTGTPTDTQYF. CDR3 coding DNA: TGTGCCAGTAGAACAGGGACCCCCACAGATACGCAGTATTTT. The full variable domain, with the rest looked up from reference TRBV19 and TRBJ2-3, is DGGITQSPKYLFRKEGQNVTLSCEQNLNHDAMYWYRQDPGQGLRLIYYSQIVNDFQKGDIAEGYSVSREKKESFPLTVTSAQKNPTAFYLCASRTGTPTDTQYFGPGTRLTVL.

This rearrangement joins TRBV19 to TRBJ2-3; D not certain. CDR3 length: 15 residues. Trimming shortened V by 0 bases and J by 1 base, and 8 bases separated the two germline ends. Germline V gene data show CDR1 as LNHDA and CDR2 as SQIVND (reference sequence). In DNA, the CDR3 is TGTGCCAGTAGTATAGATCCGGTTGGCACAGATACGCAGTATTTT. Protein product: CASSIDPVGTDTQYF.

The J gene is TRBJ2-7, the V gene TRBV10-3; 8 bases are a match to TRBD2. Per germline, CDR1 ENHRY and CDR2 SYGVKD. CDR3 length: 15 residues. Trimming took 5 bases from V and 5 from J; bases not matched to a gene: 11. The DNA of the CDR3 is TGTGCCATCAGTCTGCCGGGACTAGTGTCCCACGAGCAGTACTTC. It codes for CAISLPGLVSHEQYF.

The chain couples TRBV19 to TRBJ1-5; D may be TRBD1 (5 bases). This CDR3 is 14 amino acids long. Trimming pared 5 bases from V and 2 bases from J, leaving 10 bases between. CDR1 and CDR2 from the germline V gene are LNHDA and SQIVND (reference sequence). The CDR3 DNA sequence: TGTGCCAGTAGTTCAGACAGTCGCAATCAGCCCCAGCATTTT. This codes for CASSSDSRNQPQHF.